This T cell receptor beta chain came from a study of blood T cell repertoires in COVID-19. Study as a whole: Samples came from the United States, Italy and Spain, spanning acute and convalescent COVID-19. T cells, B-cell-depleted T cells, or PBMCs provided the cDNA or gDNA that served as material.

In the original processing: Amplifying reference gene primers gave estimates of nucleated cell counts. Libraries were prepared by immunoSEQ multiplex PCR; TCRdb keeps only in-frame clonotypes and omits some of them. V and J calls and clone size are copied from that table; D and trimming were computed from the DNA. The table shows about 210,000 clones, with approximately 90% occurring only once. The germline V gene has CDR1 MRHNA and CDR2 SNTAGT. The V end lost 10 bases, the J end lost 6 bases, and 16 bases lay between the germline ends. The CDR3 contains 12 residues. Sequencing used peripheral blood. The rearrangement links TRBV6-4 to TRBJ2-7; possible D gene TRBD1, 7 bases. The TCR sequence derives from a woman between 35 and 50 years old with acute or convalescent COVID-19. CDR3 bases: TGTGCCAAGGAGGGGGCCAAAGGCGAGCAGTACGTC. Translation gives CAKEGAKGEQYV.